The next 8 T cell receptor beta chains were all read from a single sample in a study of T cells in localized non-small cell lung cancer. Libraries were prepared by immunoSEQ multiplex PCR; TCRdb keeps only in-frame clonotypes and omits some of them. The sample has some 130,000 clones, approximately 88% seen once. The sequenced sample was peripheral blood, obtained before any cancer treatment. These receptors were collected from a female donor aged 60 or older with stage I lung adenocarcinoma.

The gene calls are TRBV6-5 and TRBJ2-1, with D unresolved. V was pared by 6 bases and J by 7 bases, with 10 bases between. CDR3 length: 12 amino acids. Germline CDR1 MNHEY, CDR2 SVGAGI. CDR3: CASRSIRNEQFF. CDR3 nucleotide sequence: TGTGCCAGCAGGTCGATCAGGAATGAGCAGTTCTTC.

This chain's CDR3 is CASSPPPPGRIEQYF. CDR3 nucleotides: TGTGCCAGCAGTCCCCCCCCACCGGGCCGTATCGAGCAGTACTTC. The chain employs TRBV27 and TRBJ2-7; D is undetermined. This CDR3 has 15 amino acids. In germline, CDR1 is MNHEY, CDR2 SMNVEV (reference sequence). V gave up 5 bases and J gave up 6 bases, with 20 bases separating them.

This chain links TRBV29-1 with TRBJ1-4, with D unclear. The V end lost 6 bases, the J end lost 8 bases, and 16 bases lay between the germline ends. The V gene's germline CDR1 is SQVTM and CDR2 ANQGSEA. This CDR3 spans 13 amino acids. The CDR3 DNA reads TGCAGCGTCGTCTCGGTCGGACCGGAAAAACTGTTTTTT. It encodes CSVVSVGPEKLFF.

The CDR3 coding sequence is TGCGCCAGCAGCTTTTTCTCCCAGTCTGGGGCCAACGTCCTGACTTTC. It specifies CASSFFSQSGANVLTF. The chain links TRBV5-1 to TRBJ2-6, with D unresolved. Germline V gives CDR1 SGHRS, CDR2 YFSETQ. V dropped 2 bases and J dropped 1 base, with 10 bases sitting between them. The CDR3 spans 16 residues.

The genes are TRBV2 and TRBJ2-7; 8 nucleotides align to TRBD1. This CDR3 has 17 amino acids. Germline lookup yields CDR1 SNHLY and CDR2 FYNNEI. J gave up 3 bases and V 6 bases, and 16 bases lay outside the gene matches. CDR3 residues: CASRKPRTGYQNYEQYF. CDR3 nucleotides: TGTGCCAGCAGAAAACCGAGGACAGGGTACCAGAACTACGAGCAGTACTTC. The full variable domain, rest sourced from reference TRBV2 and TRBJ2-7, is EPEVTQTPSHQVTQMGQEVILRCVPISNHLYFYWYRQILGQKVEFLVSFYNNEISEKSEIFDDQFSVERPDGSNFTLKIRSTKLEDSAMYFCASRKPRTGYQNYEQYFGPGTRLTVT.

The chain joins TRBV7-3 to TRBJ2-5; D is ambiguous. TRBJ2-7 explains the end of the DNA better; the J call may be wrong. The CDR3 loop spans 14 amino acids. Per germline, CDR1 SGHTA and CDR2 FQGTGA. CDR3 region: CASSLTIGASEQYF. The DNA for the CDR3 is TGTGCCAGCAGCTTAACGATTGGCGCTAGCGAGCAGTACTTC.

The gene calls are TRBV4-2 and TRBJ2-1; D not resolved. Between the trimmed V and J ends, which lost 0 bases and 0 bases, there was a span of 9 bases. The CDR3 length is 16 residues. CDR1 is LGHNA and CDR2 is YNFKEQ in the germline V gene. In DNA, the CDR3 is TGTGCCAGCAGCCAAGATTTGGCTAGCTCCTACAATGAGCAGTTCTTC. It translates to CASSQDLASSYNEQFF.

The V gene is TRBV6-1, the J gene TRBJ2-1, with D unclear. Between the trimmed V and J ends, which lost 4 bases and 8 bases, there was a span of 9 bases. Germline loops: CDR1 MNHNS, CDR2 SASEGT. The CDR3 runs 12 residues. CDR3 loop: CASSAVVDEQFF. The CDR3 coding sequence is TGTGCCAGCAGTGCGGTAGTGGATGAGCAGTTCTTC.